This T cell receptor beta chain was identified in a study of T cell responses to AZD1222 COVID-19 vaccine. Germline CDR1 reads ENHRY; CDR2 reads SYGVKD. The CDR3 covers 13 residues. Unmatched junction bases numbered 5, after V lost 10 bases and J lost 2 bases. Study results and caveats: Baseline seropositivity occurred in only a handful of AZD1222 recipients. Among the donors, most were white British and more were female, and clonal diversity was possibly underestimated.

Generated by immunoSEQ multiplex PCR, the TCRdb table keeps only in-frame clones and is missing some. In the table there are 160,000 or so clones, 85% to 90% of which are singletons. Comments on this clone: Its cognate antigen is unknown.

This receptor was taken from an adult who received the MenACWY meningococcal vaccine as a control. This sequence joins TRBV10-3 and TRBJ2-7, with TRBD1 matching over 10 bases. Sequencing was performed on peripheral blood, taken 28 days after the second dose of the MenACWY control vaccine. In DNA, the CDR3 is TGTGCCACGGTGGACAGGGGGGCCTACGAGCAGTACTTC. It yields the protein CATVDRGAYEQYF.